This TCR beta chain originates from a study of blood T cell repertoires in COVID-19. This clone showed up just once. Some clones are missing from TCRdb's copy, which holds only in-frame ones; the method was immunoSEQ multiplex PCR. Of around 390,000 clones in the sample, approximately 87% were seen once. Germline loops: CDR1 MDHEN, CDR2 SYDVKM. The CDR3 is 14 amino acids. The junction had 8 bases not matched to a gene; V was cut back by 7 bases and J by 5 bases. The receptor was isolated from a woman in her 50s who had recovered from COVID-19. Material: PBMCs or T cells enriched from blood (not recorded which). The chain carries TRBV28 and TRBJ1-5, with 7 bases lining up with TRBD1. CDR3 region: CASTPGQRYQPQHF. The CDR3 region has the DNA TGTGCCAGCACGCCGGGACAGAGATATCAGCCCCAGCATTTT.